Shown below are 3 T cell receptor beta chains from a single sample sequenced in a study of blood T cell repertoires in COVID-19. Here immunoSEQ multiplex PCR was the method, and the copy in TCRdb shows in-frame clones only, minus some. The sample shows a few hundred thousand clones, around 87% of them seen only once. Sample: peripheral blood. These receptors all come from a woman aged 50 to 60 with acute or convalescent COVID-19.

This clone has more than one count but fewer than ten. The rearrangement links TRBV19 to TRBJ1-4; TRBD1 might be the D (5 bases). CDR1 is LNHDA, CDR2 SQIVND, per germline (reference sequence). This CDR3 comprises 18 residues. The ends were cut back, 9 bases at V and 0 bases at J, with 23 bases in the middle. The CDR3 region has the DNA TGTGCCAGCCGGAGGGACTTCGCCCGACATGCAACTAATGAAAAACTGTTTTTT. Amino acid sequence: CASRRDFARHATNEKLFF.

This clone was recorded at least ten times. The CDR3 sequence: CASRPTGTGPYEQYF. DNA of the CDR3: TGTGCCAGTAGACCAACCGGGACAGGCCCTTACGAGCAGTACTTC. The genes are TRBV19 and TRBJ2-7; TRBD1 agrees at 8 bases. After removal of 6 bases from V and 4 bases from J, the junction contained 11 bases not matched to a gene. Per the germline V gene, CDR1 is LNHDA and CDR2 is SQIVND (reference sequence). The CDR3 length is 15 residues.

The chain joins TRBV5-6 to TRBJ1-1, with D possibly being TRBD1 (6 bases). The CDR3 spans 15 residues. Germline values: CDR1 SGHDT, CDR2 YYEEEE. V lost 4 bases and J lost 5, with 18 bases in between. The CDR3 is CASSLREGQGTEAFF. In nucleotides, the CDR3 is TGTGCCAGCAGCCTTCGTGAGGGGCAGGGGACTGAAGCTTTCTTT.